This TCR beta chain was identified in a study of shared clonotypes between healthy human individuals. The CDR3 is 12 amino acids. Deletions cut 5 bases from V and 9 bases from J, with 11 bases between. Germline CDR1 is SEHNR and CDR2 is FQNEAQ (reference sequence). TCRdb keeps only in-frame clones here, not all; method: immunoSEQ multiplex PCR. The sample yields 330,000 or so clones, less than 85% seen once. This clone showed up just once. The sequenced sample was memory CD4+ T cells sorted from blood. Regarding subset: CD45RA-negative fraction. The TCR comes from a man aged 30 to 45 in good health. The chain joins TRBV7-9 to TRBJ2-1, with D unclear. The CDR3 loop is CASSLWRTEQFF. CDR3 nucleotide sequence: TGTGCCAGCAGCCTATGGCGGACTGAGCAGTTCTTC.